By proportion, the clone carrying this T cell receptor (beta chain) is medium-sized. The junction had 3 bases not matched to a gene; V was cut back by 0 bases and J by 8 bases. The CDR3 extends over 13 amino acids. Germline CDR1 MRHNA, CDR2 SNTAGT. The data were taken from a study of T cell changes during pregnancy in multiple sclerosis. Using immunoSEQ multiplex PCR, the repertoire was profiled, and TCRdb retains in-frame clones only, with some absent. The data hold roughly 5,200 clones, with 70% to 85% observed a single time. The starting material was CD8+ T cells from peripheral blood mononuclear cells, obtained in the second trimester of pregnancy. The source is a female donor in good health, enrolled as a control in a pregnancy study. The rearrangement uses TRBV6-4 and TRBJ1-1; the match to TRBD1 covers 7 bases. The CDR3: CASSDSPGQEAFF. The CDR3 DNA reads TGTGCCAGCAGTGACTCTCCGGGACAGGAAGCTTTCTTT.